One T cell receptor beta chain is described in this entry. What antigen it recognizes has not been identified. No base qualities exist here, and no much larger clone lies one base off it. Libraries were prepared through multiplex PCR. The sequencer was an Illumina HiSeq 4000. CDR3 regions were amplified by Arm-PCR with iRepertoire HTBI primers to construct TCR beta libraries. PCR products were gel purified before sequencing. Per the authors' processing: Gene usage analysis of CDR3 amino acid clonotypes used the approximately 56 TRBV and more than 13 TRBJ segments found across samples. COPE and FqMerger were used to merge the filtered high-quality paired reads into contigs. Contigs were aligned with BLAST to IMGT TRBV, TRBD and TRBJ reference genes, and CDR3 was defined per IMGT. Any clonotype with a frequency above 0.1% was counted as a highly expanded clone. Shannon entropy was used to measure repertoire diversity, and the Gini coefficient was used to measure V-J evenness. Clonotypes shared by more than one individual were considered public. TCRdb trimmed public reads at Q25 via fastp, called clones via MiXCR and kept in-frame beta chains. One record per CDR3 amino acid sequence lists the most common genes and DNA. The V and J calls follow TCRdb's processing rather than the paper's. The sample yields a few hundred thousand distinct CDR3 sequences; 22% were counted once. In total, the top ten clones hold roughly 56% of the sample.

This entry comes from a study of regulatory T cells in long-lasting Graves disease (dated by TCRdb to the early 2020s). About the full investigation: Persistent Graves' disease meant more than 5 years of antithyroid drug treatment with TSH receptor autoantibodies that stayed positive. Patients with persistent Graves' disease were compared with patients with newly diagnosed Graves' disease using TCR sequencing and RNA sequencing of peripheral blood. The study took place in China and was registered as a clinical trial. A total of approximately 35 samples underwent TCR sequencing: approximately 13 from persistent and roughly 20 from newly diagnosed Graves' disease patients. Antithyroid drugs had been taken for approximately 10 years on average by persistent Graves' disease patients in the clinical cohort.

The study at large found these results: Persistent Graves' disease patients showed lower TCR Shannon entropy and fewer highly expanded clones than newly diagnosed patients, suggesting clonal expansion. Peripheral blood alone was examined, since thyroid tissue, which constituted the primary lesion, could not be accessed. Patients with persistent disease shared more public clonotypes (about 3,000) than newly diagnosed patients did (more than 900). Sequencing and analysis were limited to the TCR beta chain. TRBV28, TRBJ1-2 and TRBJ2-5 were preferentially used in persistent disease, while TRBV20-1 and TRBJ2-1 were favored in newly diagnosed disease. The authors acknowledged the small sample size as a limitation that may reduce accuracy.

The CDR3, from cysteine to phenylalanine, totals 14 residues. The only DNA kept is the CDR3, 42 bases in frame from the first base. Based on the germline V gene, the CDR1 and CDR2 sequences are LGHNA and YSLEER. Trimming leaves V shorter by 4 bases and J shorter by 6 bases, with the junction holding 5 bases beyond the gene matches. Reading the label with the study, this specimen's time point is: persistent/refractory GD, antithyroid drugs over 5 years with positive TRAb. RNA was extracted from PBMCs in TRIzol for both TCR sequencing and RNA sequencing. Graves' disease was diagnosed according to American Thyroid Association guidelines. The patients came from an endocrinology department in Xi'an, China. Each patient gave about 10 milliliters of peripheral blood, collected in an EDTA anticoagulant tube. PBMCs were isolated by Ficoll Paque Plus density gradient separation without further T cell sorting. An Agilent 2100 Bioanalyzer and agarose gel were used to check RNA quality, and a NanoDrop 2000 was used to measure RNA concentration.

The sequenced sample was peripheral blood mononuclear cells (PBMCs), obtained when the disease was refractory, from a patient treated with antithyroid drugs. The origin of this receptor is a female donor with Graves disease. The chain joins TRBV4-3 to TRBJ2-7, with 11 bases matching TRBD1. The CDR3 region has the sequence CASSPGQGALEQYF. The DNA sequence is given as TGCGCCAGCAGCCCAGGACAGGGGGCTCTCGAGCAGTACTTC.